One sample yielded the 17 T cell receptor beta chains listed below, sequenced in a study of T cells in Graves' hyperthyroidism and ophthalmopathy (dated by TCRdb to about 2019). The receptor library was made with multiplex PCR. The data were produced on an Illumina HiSeq 2000. Amplification of TCR beta CDR3 regions was carried out from RNA transcripts. For the first round of RT-PCR on the TCR CDR3, the HTBI primer set was used together with the Qiagen OneStep RT-PCR kit. In-frame beta chains were kept once TCRdb had trimmed the public reads at Q25 with fastp and called clones with MiXCR. Each CDR3 protein appears once, grouped with its most common genes and DNA. The sample contains about 160,000 distinct CDR3 sequences, 8% to 9.5% of them found a single time. The top ten constitute less than 25% of the sample. Sequenced material: blood. These receptors all come from a woman aged 18 to 35 with Graves' hyperthyroidism that later progressed to Graves' ophthalmopathy.

In this sample, this clonotype turned up many times. The chain uses TRBV25-1 and TRBJ1-1; D not resolved. The CDR3 is 15 amino acids. The germline gives CDR1 MGHDK, CDR2 SYGVNS. V was pared by 3 bases and J by 0 bases, with 11 bases between. The DNA of the CDR3 is TGTGCCAGCAGTGAGGGAGGGAGAATGAACACTGAAGCTTTCTTT. Translated, it gives CASSEGGRMNTEAFF.

Regarding this clonotype: An end of the junction differs from the germline gene, which may be a read error. The J gene is TRBJ2-7, the V gene TRBV5-1, with D perhaps given as TRBD1 or TRBD2 (5 bases each). Germline lookup yields CDR1 SGHRS and CDR2 YFSETQ. This CDR3 has 15 amino acids. CDR3 nucleotides: TGCGTCAGCAGCTTGACCCCGGGGCGGAACTACGAGCAGTACTTC. As protein: CVSSLTPGRNYEQYF. Based on the CDR3 plus reference TRBV5-1 and TRBJ2-7, the full variable domain is KAGVTQTPRYLIKTRGQQVTLSCSPISGHRSVSWYQQTPGQGLQFLFEYFSETQRNKGNFPGRFSGRQFSNSRSEMNVSTLELGDSALYLCVSSLTPGRNYEQYFGPGTRLTVT.

This clonotype was counted between two and nine times. The V gene is TRBV30, the J gene TRBJ1-2; TRBD1 matches 9 bases. V lost 7 bases, J lost 4 bases, and 13 bases stayed unmatched. The CDR3 consists of 15 residues. The germline gives CDR1 GTSNPN, CDR2 SVGIG (reference sequence). Here the CDR3 reads CAYAGTGPLGYGYTF. The CDR3 DNA reads TGTGCCTATGCCGGGACAGGGCCCCTTGGCTATGGCTACACCTTC.

This clonotype was found many times. The V call is TRBV20-1, the J call TRBJ2-5, with TRBD2 matching 11 bases. CDR1 is DFQATT and CDR2 is SNEGSKA in the germline V gene (reference sequence). CDR3 length: 22 residues. The V gene end was trimmed by 1 base and the J gene end by 2 bases; junction bases not matched to a gene: 24. CDR3 sequence: CSARGLVAGGRDHTDLQETQYF. CDR3 bases: TGCAGTGCTAGAGGATTGGTAGCGGGAGGGCGCGACCATACCGATTTACAAGAGACCCAGTACTTC.

This clonotype showed up just once. The chain links TRBV11-3 to TRBJ1-5, with D unclear. CDR1 and CDR2 from the germline V gene are SGHNT and YENEEA. The CDR3 extends over 15 amino acids. V was trimmed by 4 bases and J by 2 bases, leaving 12 bases between them. CDR3 protein: CASSYYPGGNQPQHF. The CDR3 nucleotides read TGTGCCAGCAGCTACTACCCCGGGGGCAATCAGCCCCAGCATTTT.

This clonotype was seen ten or more times. The chain couples TRBV12-3 or TRBV12-4 to TRBJ2-1; 7 nucleotides match TRBD2. Trimming at V came to 5 bases and at J to 5 bases, leaving 6 bases not matched to a gene. This CDR3 contains 14 residues. DNA of the CDR3: TGTGCCAGCAGTAGCGGGACGAAGGACAATGAGCAGTTCTTC. It encodes CASSSGTKDNEQFF.

This clonotype was detected many times. V gene TRBV6-1 combines with J gene TRBJ2-7; TRBD1 might be the D (6 bases). Trimming removed 6 bases at V and 3 bases at J, with 15 bases between. CDR1 is MNHNS, CDR2 SASEGT, per germline. CDR3 size: 14 residues. In DNA, the CDR3 is TGTGCCAGCAGGCTAAGCAGGGGTAACTACGAGCAGTACTTC. Encoded protein: CASRLSRGNYEQYF.

This clonotype has a count of ten or more. The chain couples TRBV7-3 to TRBJ2-5, with D tentatively TRBD1 or TRBD2 (5 bases each). The V gene's germline CDR1 is SGHTA and CDR2 FQGTGA. Trimming took off 5 bases at V and 2 bases at J, with 9 bases between the two ends. The CDR3 covers 13 residues. CDR3 protein: CASSQGPQETQYF. CDR3 bases: TGTGCCAGCAGCCAGGGACCTCAAGAGACCCAGTACTTC.

This clonotype was observed a few times. This chain uses TRBV6-1 with TRBJ2-1; D remains ambiguous. Germline-derived CDR1 and CDR2 are MNHNS and SASEGT. The CDR3 runs to 14 residues. V lost 7 bases and J lost 0, with 10 bases in between. Written as DNA, the CDR3 is TGTGCCAGCAAAAACAAGAGCTCCTACAATGAGCAGTTCTTC. It specifies CASKNKSSYNEQFF.

This clonotype was detected ten times or more. The J gene is TRBJ2-7, the V gene TRBV18; D gene ambiguous. The CDR3 totals 13 residues. V lost 3 bases to trimming and J lost 2 bases, with 8 bases between them. CDR1 is KGHSH, CDR2 LQKENI, per germline. Here the CDR3 reads CASSPPDTYEQYF. The CDR3 DNA sequence: TGTGCCAGCTCACCTCCAGATACCTACGAGCAGTACTTC.

This clonotype was seen a handful of times. The rearrangement uses TRBV4-1 and TRBJ2-1; 9 bases fit TRBD1. Germline CDR1 and CDR2: MGHRA and YSYEKL. The CDR3 loop spans 16 amino acids. With 0 bases clipped from V and 7 bases from J, the junction kept 7 bases outside the gene matches. CDR3 DNA sequence: TGCGCCAGCAGCCAAGAGGGGGGACAGGGTTGGAATGAGCAGTTCTTC. This sequence encodes CASSQEGGQGWNEQFF.

This clonotype was counted many times. V gene TRBV28 combines with J gene TRBJ1-4, with no clear D. Trimming took 5 bases from V and 5 from J, leaving 15 bases between them. The CDR3 contains 15 residues. Germline V gene sequence: CDR1 MDHEN, CDR2 SYDVKM. The CDR3 reads CASSTPGGLNEKLFF. CDR3 sequence (DNA): TGTGCCAGCAGTACCCCGGGAGGGTTAAATGAAAAACTGTTTTTT.

This clonotype has a count of ten or more. The V gene is TRBV12-5, the J gene TRBJ2-2; TRBD2 matches 9 bases. The V gene's germline CDR1 is LGHNT and CDR2 FRNRAP. The V segment lost 3 bases and the J segment 6 bases; nucleotides outside the gene matches: 5. The CDR3 is 15 residues long. The CDR3 DNA follows: TGTGCTAGTGGTTTATTAGCGGGAGTTGCCGGGGAGCTGTTTTTT. Its translation is CASGLLAGVAGELFF.

This chain joins TRBV30 and TRBJ2-2; no clear D. The CDR3 is 11 residues long. Germline assignment: CDR1 GTSNPN and CDR2 SVGIG (reference sequence). V was pared by 3 bases and J by 5 bases, with 4 bases between. This chain's CDR3 is CAWSGTGELFF. The CDR3 DNA reads TGTGCCTGGAGCGGTACCGGGGAGCTGTTTTTT. Full variable domain (outside the CDR3, taken from reference TRBV30 and TRBJ2-2): SQTIHQWPATLVQPVGSPLSLECTVEGTSNPNLYWYRQAAGRGLQLLFYSVGIGQISSEVPQNLSASRPQDRQFILSSKKLLLSDSGFYLCAWSGTGELFFGEGSRLTVL.

The sample holds one count of this clonotype. The chain is built from TRBV5-1 and TRBJ1-2; 7 bases agree with TRBD1. The V segment lost 0 bases and the J segment 5 bases; nucleotides outside the gene matches: 4. Germline V gene data show CDR1 as SGHRS and CDR2 as YFSETQ. The CDR3 contains 14 residues. As DNA, the CDR3 is TGCGCCAGCAGCTTGGGGGACAGCGGTTATGGCTACACCTTC. Amino acids: CASSLGDSGYGYTF. The full variable domain, its missing parts supplied by reference TRBV5-1 and TRBJ1-2, is KAGVTQTPRYLIKTRGQQVTLSCSPISGHRSVSWYQQTPGQGLQFLFEYFSETQRNKGNFPGRFSGRQFSNSRSEMNVSTLELGDSALYLCASSLGDSGYGYTFGSGTRLTVV.

This clonotype was counted many times. This chain links TRBV20-1 with TRBJ2-1, with 11 nucleotides matching TRBD2. The germline V gene has CDR1 DFQATT and CDR2 SNEGSKA (reference sequence). CDR3 length equals 16 residues. Trimming cost V 5 bases and J 8 bases; bases outside gene matches: 14. The CDR3 reads CSAPRYSGGAGDEQFF. The CDR3 DNA reads TGCAGTGCTCCACGTTATAGCGGGGGGGCCGGTGATGAGCAGTTCTTC.

This clonotype was found a few times. This chain links TRBV18 with TRBJ1-3, with 7 bases fitting TRBD1. V was clipped by 5 bases and J by 0 bases; unmatched bases: 4. Germline assignment: CDR1 KGHSH and CDR2 LQKENI. This CDR3 has 15 residues. CDR3 sequence reads: CASSGTAHSGNTIYF. CDR3 DNA: TGTGCCAGCTCAGGGACAGCTCACTCTGGAAACACCATATATTTT. Supplemented by reference TRBV18 and TRBJ1-3, the full variable domain reads NAGVMQNPRHLVRRRGQEARLRCSPMKGHSHVYWYRQLPEEGLKFMVYLQKENIIDESGMPKERFSAEFPKEGPSILRIQQVVRGDSAAYFCASSGTAHSGNTIYFGEGSWLTVV.